This T cell receptor beta chain is drawn from a study of cytomegalovirus exposure and HLA in healthy donors. This clone appeared once. PCR amplification relied on 60 Vbeta primers (plus 13 Jbeta primers). Produced via immunoSEQ multiplex PCR; TCRdb's table is partial and in-frame only. The sample comprises over 55,000 clones, about four fifths of which are singletons, and approximately 1.5% rests with the top ten. Germline V gives CDR1 KGHSH, CDR2 LQKENI. The V gene lost 4 bases and the J gene lost 5 bases, with 12 bases spanning the gap. The CDR3 length is 14 residues. The sequence came from a man aged 35-49 years in good health and CMV-seronegative. V usage is TRBV18 and J usage is TRBJ1-5; D unclear. The sequenced sample was PBMCs. CDR3 sequence (DNA): TGTGCCAGCTCACTTCAGACGGCGGATCAGCCCCAGCATTTT. Translation: CASSLQTADQPQHF.